A single sample gave rise to the 3 T cell receptor beta chains below, sequenced in a study of CD8+ T cells in alopecia areata. Extraction and reverse transcription of RNA yielded cDNA as the sequencing template. The assay was immunoSEQ multiplex PCR, and TCRdb's table has in-frame clones only and misses some. Of about 160,000 clones detected, about three fifths appear once; the ten largest clones hold 0.75% to 0.95%. Treatment defined: oral pan-JAK inhibitor, 5-10 mg twice daily. Source: CD4+ T cells sorted from blood, taken at week 4, from a patient treated with tofacitinib. These receptor sequences come from a human donor with alopecia areata.

The V gene is TRBV29-1, the J gene TRBJ2-5; 9 nucleotides line up with TRBD1. Germline values: CDR1 SQVTM, CDR2 ANQGSEA. Trimming at V came to 6 bases and at J to 1 base, leaving 6 bases not matched to a gene. The CDR3 loop spans 14 amino acids. CDR3 sequence reads: CSVADRGLQETQYF. CDR3 in DNA: TGCAGCGTCGCGGACAGGGGCCTCCAAGAGACCCAGTACTTC.

In its sample, this clone was seen a few times. This chain uses TRBV4-1 with TRBJ1-4, with a possible D match to TRBD1 (5 bases). The germline V gene encodes CDR1 MGHRA and CDR2 YSYEKL. This CDR3 spans 14 amino acids. V was trimmed by 1 base and J by 7 bases, leaving 10 bases between them. The CDR3 protein is CASSQAGFIEKLFF. DNA of the CDR3: TGCGCCAGCAGCCAAGCAGGGTTTATTGAAAAACTGTTTTTT.

The chain is built from TRBV6-5 and TRBJ1-1, with no clear D. The ends were cut back, 7 bases at V and 4 bases at J, with 4 bases in the middle. Germline V gene lookup returns CDR1 MNHEY and CDR2 SVGAGI. The CDR3 spans 10 residues. The CDR3 region is CASKGTEAFF. The CDR3 DNA is TGTGCCAGCAAAGGCACTGAAGCTTTCTTT.